The 20 T cell receptor beta chains below were found in one sample sequenced in a study of T cells in Graves' hyperthyroidism and ophthalmopathy. The CDR3 regions of TCR beta were amplified from RNA transcripts. Researchers ran a first-round RT-PCR on the TCR CDR3 using the HTBI primer set. TCRdb called the multiplex PCR reads again in MiXCR, with one record for every CDR3 protein. Of around 300,000 distinct CDR3 sequences in the sample, roughly 15% were seen once. Material for sequencing was blood. All receptors come from a woman between 50 and 59 years old with Graves' hyperthyroidism that later progressed to Graves' ophthalmopathy.

In its sample, this clonotype was seen many times. The rearrangement links TRBV20-1 to TRBJ1-1; D not certain. CDR3 size: 15 residues. From germline, CDR1 is DFQATT and CDR2 SNEGSKA (reference sequence). Deletions cut 2 bases from V and 0 bases from J, with 13 bases between. CDR3 nucleotide sequence: TGCAGTGCTAGATCCATCCTCAACATGAACACTGAAGCTTTCTTT. This encodes CSARSILNMNTEAFF.

This clonotype was seen many times. The gene calls are TRBV6-6 and TRBJ1-3; the D gene is possibly TRBD1 (6 bases). Per germline, CDR1 MNHNY and CDR2 SVGAGI (reference sequence). This CDR3 is 14 amino acids long. Trimming cost V 0 bases and J 10 bases, with 13 bases left between them. The CDR3 here is CASSYSDSLTTIYF. The CDR3 DNA reads TGTGCCAGCAGTTACTCGGACAGTCTAACGACCATATATTTT.

This clonotype was counted ten times or more. CDR3 nucleotide sequence: TGTGCCAGCAGCTTCGGACAGGGAAACACCATATATTTT. Its protein is CASSFGQGNTIYF. The gene calls are TRBV7-8 and TRBJ1-3, with a weak D call TRBD1 (6 bases). The CDR3 covers 13 residues. Germline V gives CDR1 SGHVS, CDR2 FQNEAQ. The V end was cut by 3 bases, the J end by 4 bases, with 7 bases between. Looking up the rest from reference TRBV7-8 and TRBJ1-3 gives the full variable domain: GAGVSQSPRYKVAKRGQDVALRCDPISGHVSLFWYQQALGQGPEFLTYFQNEAQLDKSGLPSDRFFAERPEGSVSTLKIQRTQQEDSAVYLCASSFGQGNTIYFGEGSWLTVV.

This clonotype was recorded at least ten times. This chain uses TRBV28 with TRBJ2-7, with TRBD1 identical over 7 bases. The CDR3 has 13 residues. With V trimmed by 6 bases and J by 3 bases, 5 bases remained unmatched. Looked up from germline, CDR1 is MDHEN and CDR2 is SYDVKM. CDR3 in DNA: TGTGCCAGCAGGTGGACAGGCTTCTACGAGCAGTACTTC. Translated, it gives CASRWTGFYEQYF.

Many counts were recorded for this clonotype. This sequence joins TRBV6-1 and TRBJ2-5; 8 nucleotides line up with TRBD1. The CDR3 is 14 residues long. CDR1 MNHNS and CDR2 SASEGT come from the germline V gene. J gave up 6 bases and V 5 bases, and 8 bases lay outside the gene matches. The CDR3: CASSLDRALKTQYF. CDR3 nucleotide sequence: TGTGCCAGCAGTCTGGACAGGGCGCTGAAGACCCAGTACTTC.

As for this clonotype: A much larger clone differs from this one at a single base, so this may be a read error. The gene calls are TRBV30 and TRBJ1-1; 9 nucleotides agree with TRBD1. Germline assignment: CDR1 GTSNPN and CDR2 SVGIG (reference sequence). With 2 bases clipped from V and 1 base from J, the junction kept 2 bases outside the gene matches. This CDR3 is 14 amino acids long. CDR3 bases: TGTGCCTGGAGTCGGGACAGGGCGAACACTGAAGCTTTCTTT. Protein product: CAWSRDRANTEAFF. The full variable domain, completed using reference TRBV30 and TRBJ1-1, is SQTIHQWPATLVQPVGSPLSLECTVEGTSNPNLYWYRQAAGRGLQLLFYSVGIGQISSEVPQNLSASRPQDRQFILSSKKLLLSDSGFYLCAWSRDRANTEAFFGQGTRLTVV.

This clonotype was seen ten or more times. The chain employs TRBV6-5 and TRBJ2-7; TRBD1 matches at 7 bases. The germline CDR1 and CDR2 sequences are MNHEY and SVGAGI. The ends lost 0 bases at V and 0 bases at J; junction bases unmatched: 5. The CDR3 is 16 residues long. The DNA of the CDR3 is TGTGCCAGCAGTTACTCTCAGACAGGGTACTCCTACGAGCAGTACTTC. Its protein is CASSYSQTGYSYEQYF.

The CDR3 sequence is CASRQIIYEQYF. The CDR3 nucleotides read TGTGCCAGCAGACAGATCATCTACGAGCAGTACTTC. The rearrangement links TRBV6-1 to TRBJ2-7; D gene uncertain. The ends were cut back, 6 bases at V and 3 bases at J, with 9 bases in the middle. Per the germline V gene, CDR1 is MNHNS and CDR2 is SASEGT. This CDR3 is built from 12 residues.

This chain connects TRBV28 to TRBJ2-3; 9 nucleotides match TRBD2. V dropped 6 bases and J dropped 1; count of bases not matched to a gene: 5. Germline CDR1 and CDR2: MDHEN and SYDVKM. The CDR3 consists of 15 residues. DNA of the CDR3: TGTGCCAGCAGGACCCGCGGGGGGGGCACAGATACGCAGTATTTT. Amino acid sequence: CASRTRGGGTDTQYF.

The chain recombines TRBV28 with TRBJ2-7, with 13 bases that match TRBD2. The J segment lost 1 base and the V segment lost 3 bases, leaving 6 bases of the junction unmatched. The CDR3 runs to 17 residues. Germline lookup yields CDR1 MDHEN and CDR2 SYDVKM. The CDR3 region has the DNA TGTGCCAGCAGTTTGGAAACGGGACTAGCGGGGTCCTACGAGCAGTACTTC. This sequence encodes CASSLETGLAGSYEQYF. The variable domain in full, with the rest retrieved from reference TRBV28 and TRBJ2-7, is DVKVTQSSRYLVKRTGEKVFLECVQDMDHENMFWYRQDPGLGLRLIYFSYDVKMKEKGDIPEGYSVSREKKERFSLILESASTNQTSMYLCASSLETGLAGSYEQYFGPGTRLTVT.

This clonotype was recorded at least ten times. CDR3 sequence reads: CASTKGGVPVQYF. The CDR3 nucleotides read TGTGCCAGCACCAAAGGGGGAGTTCCGGTGCAGTACTTC. The V and J genes are TRBV12-3 or TRBV12-4 and TRBJ2-7; a possible D gene is TRBD1 (6 bases). V was clipped by 7 bases and J by 9 bases, with 19 bases between them. There are 13 residues in the CDR3.

This chain joins TRBV20-1 and TRBJ1-6; 9 positions match TRBD1. The V gene's germline CDR1 is DFQATT and CDR2 SNEGSKA (reference sequence). Losses at the gene ends were 3 bases for V and 6 bases for J; bases not matched to a gene: 3. The CDR3 runs 14 residues. Written as DNA, the CDR3 is TGCAGTGCTAGGGGGACAGGGCTTAATTCACCCCTCCACTTT. Its protein is CSARGTGLNSPLHF.

In this sample, this clonotype turned up many times. This sequence joins TRBV28 and TRBJ2-7; D gene uncertain. Germline lookup yields CDR1 MDHEN and CDR2 SYDVKM. The CDR3 is 16 amino acids. The germline V and J ends were trimmed by 5 bases and 2 bases, with 19 bases remaining between them. The CDR3 loop reads CASSQPFGRPPYEQYF. CDR3 sequence (DNA): TGTGCCAGCAGTCAGCCTTTTGGCAGGCCGCCCTACGAGCAGTACTTC.

Ten or more counts support this clonotype. J is TRBJ2-2 and V is TRBV28; 11 bases are shared with TRBD1. The CDR3 length is 16 residues. The J segment lost 7 bases and the V segment lost 1 base, leaving 5 bases of the junction unmatched. In germline, CDR1 is MDHEN, CDR2 SYDVKM. CDR3 protein: CASSLSPGQGGGELFF. CDR3 bases: TGTGCCAGCAGTTTATCCCCGGGACAGGGGGGCGGGGAGCTGTTTTTT.

This clonotype was counted a few times. This chain joins TRBV19 and TRBJ2-2; D is uncertain. V lost 5 bases and J 2 bases, leaving 12 bases between the germline ends. The CDR3 spans 15 residues. CDR1 and CDR2 from the germline V gene are LNHDA and SQIVND (reference sequence). The CDR3 spells CASSANPPNTGELFF. Here the CDR3 DNA reads TGTGCCAGTAGTGCTAACCCACCTAACACCGGGGAGCTGTTTTTT.

This clonotype was observed many times. The V gene is TRBV20-1, the J gene TRBJ1-1; D uncertain. Germline V gene data show CDR1 as DFQATT and CDR2 as SNEGSKA (reference sequence). The CDR3 is 13 amino acids. Trimming left V 6 bases short and J 1 base short, with 12 bases between. The CDR3 DNA reads TGCAGTGCCCCCCCCACGGGGAACACTGAAGCTTTCTTT. This translates into CSAPPTGNTEAFF.

This clonotype is medium-sized by share. The chain recombines TRBV3-1 with TRBJ1-1; unclear D gene. Germline V lookup: CDR1 LGHDT, CDR2 YNNKEL (reference sequence). The CDR3 runs to 13 residues. Trimming removed 4 bases at V and 1 base at J, with 7 bases between. The CDR3 spells CASSPRPNTEAFF. The CDR3 coding sequence is TGTGCCAGCAGCCCTCGACCGAACACTGAAGCTTTCTTT. Full variable domain (missing parts from reference TRBV3-1 and TRBJ1-1): DTAVSQTPKYLVTQMGNDKSIKCEQNLGHDTMYWYKQDSKKFLKIMFSYNNKELIINETVPNRFSPKSPDKAHLNLHINSLELGDSAVYFCASSPRPNTEAFFGQGTRLTVV.

This clonotype was recorded many times. The chain joins TRBV11-2 to TRBJ2-3, with D perhaps TRBD2 (6 bases). V was cut by 5 bases and J by 1 base, with 16 bases left in between. This CDR3 is built from 16 residues. In germline, CDR1 is SGHAT, CDR2 FQNNGV. CDR3 in amino acids: CASSPASGEGTDTQYF. CDR3 sequence (DNA): TGTGCCAGCAGCCCAGCCTCGGGGGAGGGCACAGATACGCAGTATTTT.

On this clonotype itself: This may be a read error: a much more frequent sequence differs by one nucleotide. The rearrangement uses TRBV12-3 or TRBV12-4 and TRBJ2-3; 9 bases line up with TRBD2. V shed 7 bases, J shed 4 bases, and the junction held 12 bases outside the gene matches. The length of the CDR3 is 16 residues. For the CDR3, the DNA is TGTGCCAGCACCCTAGCAGCGGGAGGTAGCGCAGATACGCAGTATTTT. This translates into CASTLAAGGSADTQYF.

This clonotype has at least ten counts. The V gene is TRBV2, the J gene TRBJ1-6; D unresolved. The germline V and J ends were trimmed by 9 bases and 0 bases, with 12 bases remaining between them. The CDR3 is 15 amino acids. Looked up from germline, CDR1 is SNHLY and CDR2 is FYNNEI. The DNA of the CDR3 is TGTGCCAGTCTCGGAACGAGCTCCTATAATTCACCCCTCCACTTT. Its protein is CASLGTSSYNSPLHF.